The 28 T cell receptor beta chains listed next were all sequenced from one sample in a study of cytomegalovirus exposure and HLA in healthy donors. The primer mix had 60 Vbeta and 13 Jbeta primers. The method was immunoSEQ multiplex PCR; TCRdb's version includes in-frame clones alone and lacks a portion of them. The sample records roughly 190,000 clones, more than 65% being singletons. Sequencing used PBMCs. The receptor source for this set is a middle-aged man in good health and CMV-seronegative.

The chain carries TRBV2 and TRBJ2-5; 8 bases match TRBD2. The CDR3 runs to 15 residues. Trimming cost V 10 bases and J 5 bases; bases outside gene matches: 15. CDR1 and CDR2 (germline): SNHLY, FYNNEI. The CDR3 DNA follows: TGTGCCACGGGAGGGGTACCGGGACTAGGGGAGACCCAGTACTTC. Its protein product is CATGGVPGLGETQYF.

The chain combines TRBV9 with TRBJ2-1; D might be TRBD2 (5 bases). CDR3 size: 14 residues. The germline CDR1 and CDR2 sequences are SGDLS and YYNGEE. Trimming shortened V by 0 bases and J by 3 bases, and 7 bases separated the two germline ends. In DNA form, the CDR3 reads TGTGCCAGCAGCGTAGAAACTAGCTACAATGAGCAGTTCTTC. Protein sequence: CASSVETSYNEQFF. Full variable domain (remainder filled in from reference TRBV9 and TRBJ2-1): DSGVTQTPKHLITATGQRVTLRCSPRSGDLSVYWYQQSLDQGLQFLIQYYNGEERAKGNILERFSAQQFPDLHSELNLSSLELGDSALYFCASSVETSYNEQFFGPGTRLTVL.

This clone has a single count. This sequence joins TRBV6-5 and TRBJ2-3; the match to TRBD1 covers 7 bases. There are 13 residues in the CDR3. The J segment lost 4 bases and the V segment lost 6 bases, leaving 4 bases of the junction unmatched. Germline loops: CDR1 MNHEY, CDR2 SVGAGI. The CDR3 loop is CASSRTGSDTQYF. CDR3 DNA sequence: TGTGCCAGCAGCAGGACAGGCTCAGATACGCAGTATTTT.

The chain links TRBV30 to TRBJ1-1; 8 nucleotides agree with TRBD1. After removal of 3 bases from V and 10 bases from J, the junction contained 7 bases not matched to a gene. The CDR3 length is 12 residues. The germline gives CDR1 GTSNPN, CDR2 SVGIG (reference sequence). The DNA of the CDR3 is TGTGCCTGGAGCTTCAGGGGGCGGGTAGCTTTCTTT. This gives the protein CAWSFRGRVAFF. Looking up the rest from reference TRBV30 and TRBJ1-1 gives the full variable domain: SQTIHQWPATLVQPVGSPLSLECTVEGTSNPNLYWYRQAAGRGLQLLFYSVGIGQISSEVPQNLSASRPQDRQFILSSKKLLLSDSGFYLCAWSFRGRVAFFGQGTRLTVV.

This clone was seen only once. In nucleotides, the CDR3 is TGTGCCAGCAGCACCCGGACAGGGACCAACTATGGCTACACCTTC. This sequence encodes CASSTRTGTNYGYTF. This chain connects TRBV14 to TRBJ1-2; 8 nucleotides agree with TRBD1. The CDR3 length is 15 residues. CDR1 is SGHDN, CDR2 FVKESK, per germline. The V segment lost 5 bases and the J segment 2 bases; nucleotides outside the gene matches: 7. The entire variable domain, with the rest obtained from reference TRBV14 and TRBJ1-2, is as follows: EAGVTQFPSHSVIEKGQTVTLRCDPISGHDNLYWYRRVMGKEIKFLLHFVKESKQDESGMPNNRFLAERTGGTYSTLKVQPAELEDSGVYFCASSTRTGTNYGYTFGSGTRLTVV.

The chain recombines TRBV14 with TRBJ2-5, with a possible D match to TRBD1 (5 bases). The V end was cut by 0 bases, the J end by 5 bases, with 19 bases between. The CDR3 is 17 residues long. Germline V lookup: CDR1 SGHDN, CDR2 FVKESK. CDR3 region: CASSQEFLGRVPETQYF. Written as DNA, the CDR3 is TGTGCCAGCAGCCAAGAATTTCTGGGCAGGGTGCCGGAGACCCAGTACTTC.

J is TRBJ2-3 and V is TRBV18, with 7 bases lining up with TRBD2. J lost 3 bases, V lost 4 bases, and 4 bases had no gene match. Germline loops: CDR1 KGHSH, CDR2 LQKENI. CDR3 length: 14 amino acids. The CDR3 is CASSRSSGTDTQYF. As DNA, the CDR3 is TGTGCCAGCTCACGCTCTAGCGGAACAGATACGCAGTATTTT.

For the CDR3, the DNA is TGCGCCAGCAGCCAAGGTCAAGCGGGGCGGAAGACCCAGTACTTC. Translated, it gives CASSQGQAGRKTQYF. The rearrangement joins TRBV4-1 to TRBJ2-5; 7 nucleotides line up with TRBD2. The CDR3 is made up of 15 amino acids. CDR1 is MGHRA, CDR2 YSYEKL, per germline. The V segment lost 1 base and the J segment 6 bases; nucleotides outside the gene matches: 8.

A note on this clone: Other DNA sequences in the same sample also yield this CDR3. The rearrangement uses TRBV11-1 and TRBJ1-1; D is possibly TRBD1 (6 bases). Trimming took 1 base from V and 7 from J, leaving 10 bases between them. The CDR3 totals 13 residues. Germline V lookup: CDR1 SGHAT, CDR2 FQDESV (reference sequence). The CDR3 sequence: CASSLGGRSEAFF. The CDR3 DNA sequence: TGTGCCAGCAGCTTAGGGGGGCGCAGTGAAGCTTTCTTT. The full variable domain, in which reference TRBV11-1 and TRBJ1-1 provide the parts outside the CDR3, is EAEVAQSPRYKITEKSQAVAFWCDPISGHATLYWYRQILGQGPELLVQFQDESVVDDSQLPKDRFSAERLKGVDSTLKIQPAELGDSAMYLCASSLGGRSEAFFGQGTRLTVV.

This clone was found a few times. The chain links TRBV13 to TRBJ2-2; possibly TRBD1 for D (5 bases). CDR1 and CDR2 (germline): PRHDT, FYEKMQ (reference sequence). V gave up 6 bases and J gave up 8 bases, with 19 bases separating them. This CDR3 region has 15 residues. CDR3 loop: CASSWSSGSRGELFF. The CDR3 DNA reads TGTGCCAGCAGTTGGAGTTCAGGGTCTCGGGGGGAGCTGTTTTTT.

This chain joins TRBV6-5 and TRBJ1-6; D not resolved. The V and J ends lost 7 bases and 0 bases respectively, with 7 bases between them. CDR3 length equals 14 residues. Germline-derived CDR1 and CDR2 are MNHEY and SVGAGI. In nucleotides, the CDR3 is TGTGCCAGCACGCGTAGCTCCTATAATTCACCCCTCCACTTT. It encodes CASTRSSYNSPLHF.

V usage is TRBV6-1 and J usage is TRBJ1-4; D call uncertain. The germline V and J ends were trimmed by 11 bases and 15 bases, with 22 bases remaining between them. CDR1 MNHNS and CDR2 SASEGT come from the germline V gene. The CDR3 extends over 12 amino acids. CDR3 DNA sequence: TGTGCCTCACGGGGAGTACCGAACGGAGTGTTTTTT. Encoded protein: CASRGVPNGVFF.

The chain recombines TRBV10-3 with TRBJ1-6, with D perhaps TRBD1 (5 bases). V dropped 8 bases and J dropped 14 bases, with 19 bases sitting between them. This CDR3 comprises 13 residues. CDR1 is ENHRY and CDR2 is SYGVKD in the germline V gene. The CDR3 bases are TGTGCCATCGGGGACTCCCCGGGTGATACCCTCCACTTT. It encodes CAIGDSPGDTLHF.

The genes are TRBV7-8 and TRBJ1-5; D perhaps matches TRBD1 (5 bases). Germline V lookup: CDR1 SGHVS, CDR2 FQNEAQ. This CDR3 has 18 amino acids. V lost 2 bases and J 0 bases, leaving 17 bases between the germline ends. CDR3 protein: CASSLRDGGIYSNQPQHF. As DNA, the CDR3 is TGTGCCAGCAGCTTACGGGACGGGGGTATCTATAGCAATCAGCCCCAGCATTTT.

The J gene is TRBJ1-2, the V gene TRBV6-1; 8 bases line up with TRBD1. The J segment lost 5 bases and the V segment lost 5 bases, leaving 7 bases of the junction unmatched. This CDR3 has 14 amino acids. Germline V lookup: CDR1 MNHNS, CDR2 SASEGT. The CDR3 sequence is CASSPMDRAYGYTF. The CDR3 DNA is TGTGCCAGCAGTCCAATGGACAGGGCTTATGGCTACACCTTC.

V and J are TRBV6-1 and TRBJ1-1, with 9 bases lining up with TRBD1. The CDR3 contains 12 residues. The germline gives CDR1 MNHNS, CDR2 SASEGT. Losses at the gene ends were 7 bases for V and 11 bases for J; bases not matched to a gene: 8. The CDR3 protein is CASTFGTGLAFF. The DNA of the CDR3 is TGTGCCAGCACTTTCGGGACAGGGCTGGCTTTCTTT.

The rearrangement joins TRBV19 to TRBJ1-5, with D uncertain. CDR3 length: 12 amino acids. Germline V gene sequence: CDR1 LNHDA, CDR2 SQIVND (reference sequence). V shed 11 bases and J shed 7 bases, with 15 bases lying between them. The CDR3 loop reads CASSDFVQPQHF. CDR3 nucleotides: TGTGCCTCCTCAGACTTCGTGCAGCCCCAGCATTTT.

The V gene is TRBV10-1, the J gene TRBJ2-7, with 9 positions matching TRBD1. Germline lookup yields CDR1 WNHNN and CDR2 SYGVQD (reference sequence). The V and J ends lost 2 bases and 2 bases, in that order; junction bases with no gene match: 4. CDR3 size: 15 residues. CDR3 in amino acids: CASSETRQGAYEQYF. The CDR3 nucleotides are TGCGCCAGCAGTGAGACCCGACAGGGGGCCTACGAGCAGTACTTC.

This clone has only one observation. This rearrangement joins TRBV7-9 to TRBJ2-3; 8 bases match TRBD1. The CDR3 sequence is 15 residues long. The ends lost 6 bases at V and 0 bases at J; junction bases unmatched: 5. Germline-derived CDR1 and CDR2 are SEHNR and FQNEAQ (reference sequence). The CDR3 loop is CASSQTGASTDTQYF. CDR3 DNA: TGTGCCAGCAGTCAGACAGGGGCTAGCACAGATACGCAGTATTTT.

V is TRBV4-1 and J is TRBJ2-2; D is uncertain. The V end lost 1 base, the J end lost 0 bases, and 3 bases lay between the germline ends. CDR3 length: 14 residues. Germline V gene sequence: CDR1 MGHRA, CDR2 YSYEKL. CDR3 DNA sequence: TGCGCCAGCAGCCAAGGGCCGAACACCGGGGAGCTGTTTTTT. Protein: CASSQGPNTGELFF.

The gene calls are TRBV27 and TRBJ2-5; TRBD2 aligns across 7 bases. Trimming took 2 bases from V and 5 from J; bases not matched to a gene: 8. The V gene's germline CDR1 is MNHEY and CDR2 SMNVEV (reference sequence). CDR3 length: 15 amino acids. CDR3 region: CASSLKRGLRETQYF. Here the CDR3 DNA reads TGTGCCAGCAGTTTAAAGCGGGGTCTCCGGGAGACCCAGTACTTC.

The chain combines TRBV27 with TRBJ2-5; 8 bases are shared with TRBD1. The J call is doubtful: the DNA matches TRBJ2-7 better. The CDR3 sequence is 16 residues long. The germline gives CDR1 MNHEY, CDR2 SMNVEV (reference sequence). The CDR3 DNA follows: TGTGCCAGCAGTTCCACTTGGACAGGGTACTCCTACGAGCAGTACTTC. Its translation is CASSSTWTGYSYEQYF.

The rearrangement uses TRBV9 and TRBJ1-5; no definite D call. Trimming took 4 bases from V and 6 from J, leaving 14 bases between them. This CDR3 is 14 amino acids long. Per germline, CDR1 SGDLS and CDR2 YYNGEE. The DNA of the CDR3 is TGTGCCAGCAGCTCTTCCGGGGTCGGTCAGCCCCAGCATTTT. It specifies CASSSSGVGQPQHF.

The genes are TRBV6-5 and TRBJ1-2; TRBD1 matches at 8 bases. This CDR3 contains 13 residues. CDR1 and CDR2 from the germline V gene are MNHEY and SVGAGI. Trimming took 5 bases from V and 8 from J; bases not matched to a gene: 7. This CDR3 is CASSLTGVSGYTF. The CDR3 nucleotides are TGTGCCAGCAGTCTGACAGGGGTAAGCGGCTACACCTTC.

The J gene is TRBJ1-6, the V gene TRBV7-2; D unresolved. The length of the CDR3 is 13 residues. Trimming took off 5 bases at V and 7 bases at J, with 9 bases between the two ends. CDR1 is SGHTA and CDR2 is FQGNSA in the germline V gene. This chain's CDR3 is CASSPGPNSPLHF. The CDR3 nucleotides read TGTGCCAGCAGCCCCGGTCCAAATTCACCCCTCCACTTT.

The J gene is TRBJ2-5, the V gene TRBV5-1; the match to TRBD2 covers 15 bases. The CDR3 loop spans 18 amino acids. Germline-derived CDR1 and CDR2 are SGHRS and YFSETQ. J gave up 0 bases and V 3 bases, and 6 bases lay outside the gene matches. The CDR3 sequence is CASSSGLAGGPYQETQYF. The CDR3 region has the DNA TGCGCCAGCAGCTCGGGACTAGCGGGGGGCCCATACCAAGAGACCCAGTACTTC.

The chain employs TRBV10-2 and TRBJ2-1, with D possibly matching TRBD2 (6 bases). CDR3 length equals 15 residues. V lost 1 base to trimming and J lost 0 bases, with 7 bases between them. CDR1 and CDR2 from the germline V gene are WSHSY and SAAADI. The CDR3 DNA reads as TGCGCCAGCAGTGAGTTGGGGGGCTCCTACAATGAGCAGTTCTTC. It codes for CASSELGGSYNEQFF.

J is TRBJ2-2 and V is TRBV27, with D perhaps matching TRBD2 (5 bases). The CDR3 loop spans 17 amino acids. The germline CDR1 and CDR2 sequences are MNHEY and SMNVEV (reference sequence). Trimming stripped 5 bases from V and 1 base from J, with 17 bases between. The CDR3 protein is CASSQRDPIGNTGELFF. CDR3 DNA sequence: TGTGCCAGCAGTCAACGGGATCCTATCGGGAACACCGGGGAGCTGTTTTTT.